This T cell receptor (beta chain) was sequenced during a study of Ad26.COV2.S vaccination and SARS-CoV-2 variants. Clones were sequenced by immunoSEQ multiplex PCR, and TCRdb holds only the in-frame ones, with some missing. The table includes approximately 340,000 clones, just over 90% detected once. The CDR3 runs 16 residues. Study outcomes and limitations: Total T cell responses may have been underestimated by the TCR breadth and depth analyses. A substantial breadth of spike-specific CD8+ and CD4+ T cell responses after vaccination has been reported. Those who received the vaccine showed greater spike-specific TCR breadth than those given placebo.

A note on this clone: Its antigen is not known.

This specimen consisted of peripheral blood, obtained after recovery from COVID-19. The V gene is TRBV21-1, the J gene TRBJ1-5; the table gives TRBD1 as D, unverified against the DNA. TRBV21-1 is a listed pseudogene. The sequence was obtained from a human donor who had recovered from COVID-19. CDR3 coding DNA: TGTGCCAGCAGCAAAGCCAGCGGACAGGGCGTATCGCCCCAGCATTTT. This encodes CASSKASGQGVSPQHF.